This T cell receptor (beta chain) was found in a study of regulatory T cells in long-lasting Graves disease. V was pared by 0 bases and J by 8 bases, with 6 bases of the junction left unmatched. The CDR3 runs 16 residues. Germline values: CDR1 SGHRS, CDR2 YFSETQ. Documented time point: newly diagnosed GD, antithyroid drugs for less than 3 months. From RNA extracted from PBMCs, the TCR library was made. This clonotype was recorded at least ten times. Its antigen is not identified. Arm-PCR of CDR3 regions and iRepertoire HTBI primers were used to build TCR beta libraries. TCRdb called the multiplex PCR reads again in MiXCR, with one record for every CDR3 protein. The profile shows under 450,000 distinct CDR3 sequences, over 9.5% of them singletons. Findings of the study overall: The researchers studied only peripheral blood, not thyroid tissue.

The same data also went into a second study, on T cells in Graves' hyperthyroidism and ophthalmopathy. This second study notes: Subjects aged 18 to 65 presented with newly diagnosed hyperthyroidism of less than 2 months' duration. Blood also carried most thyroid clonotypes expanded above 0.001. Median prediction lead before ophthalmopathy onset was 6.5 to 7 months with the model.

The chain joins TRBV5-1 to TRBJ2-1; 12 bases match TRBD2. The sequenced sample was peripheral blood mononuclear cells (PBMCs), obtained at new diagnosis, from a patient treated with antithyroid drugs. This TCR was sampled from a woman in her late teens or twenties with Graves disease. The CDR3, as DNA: TGCGCCAGCAGCTTGGTTGCTAGCGGGGGGGCCGATGAGCAGTTCTTC. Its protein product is CASSLVASGGADEQFF.